The sequence of this T cell receptor beta chain was determined in a study of regulatory T cells in long-lasting Graves disease. The sample's time point: persistent/refractory GD, antithyroid drugs over 5 years with positive TRAb. The TCR library used RNA extracted from PBMCs. iRepertoire HTBI primers and Arm-PCR of CDR3 regions built TCR beta libraries. Original analysis: Detected in the samples were about 60 TRBV and approximately 14 TRBJ segments. Via MiXCR, TCRdb re-called the multiplex PCR reads, giving one row per CDR3 protein. TCRdb's processing, not the authors', yielded these V and J calls. This table has about 450,000 distinct CDR3 sequences, around 22% appearing once. This CDR3 is 14 amino acids long. Germline V CDR1 and CDR2: SGHRS, YFSETQ. Trimming cost V 0 bases and J 4 bases, with 8 bases left between them.

V usage is TRBV5-1 and J usage is TRBJ1-3; D gene ambiguous. This receptor was obtained from a female donor with Graves disease. Sequencing was performed on peripheral blood mononuclear cells (PBMCs), taken when the disease was refractory, from a patient treated with antithyroid drugs. The CDR3 DNA follows: TGCGCCAGCAGCTTGGATCCAGAAGGAAACACCATATATTTT. It yields the protein CASSLDPEGNTIYF.